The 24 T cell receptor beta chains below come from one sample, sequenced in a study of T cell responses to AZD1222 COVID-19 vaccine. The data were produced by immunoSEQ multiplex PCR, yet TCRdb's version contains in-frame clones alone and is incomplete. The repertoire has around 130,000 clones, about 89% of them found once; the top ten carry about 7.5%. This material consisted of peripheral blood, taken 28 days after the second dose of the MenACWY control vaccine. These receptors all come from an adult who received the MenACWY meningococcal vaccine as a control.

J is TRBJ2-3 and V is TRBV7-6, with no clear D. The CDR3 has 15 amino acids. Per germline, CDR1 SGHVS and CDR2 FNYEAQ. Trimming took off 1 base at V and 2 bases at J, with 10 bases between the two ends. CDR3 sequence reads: CASSLEARSTDTQYF. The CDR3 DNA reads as TGTGCCAGCAGCTTAGAGGCGCGCTCCACAGATACGCAGTATTTT.

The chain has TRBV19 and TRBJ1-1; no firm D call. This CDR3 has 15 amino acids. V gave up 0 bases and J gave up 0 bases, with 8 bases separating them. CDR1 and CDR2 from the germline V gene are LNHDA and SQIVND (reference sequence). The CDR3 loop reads CASSIDLGMNTEAFF. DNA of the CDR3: TGTGCCAGTAGTATAGATTTGGGGATGAACACTGAAGCTTTCTTT.

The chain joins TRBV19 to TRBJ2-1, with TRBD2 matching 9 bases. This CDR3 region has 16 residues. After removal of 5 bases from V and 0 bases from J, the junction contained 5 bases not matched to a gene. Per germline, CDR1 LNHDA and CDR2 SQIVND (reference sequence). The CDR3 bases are TGTGCCAGTAGTGACCTAGCGGGGTCCTCCTACAATGAGCAGTTCTTC. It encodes CASSDLAGSSYNEQFF.

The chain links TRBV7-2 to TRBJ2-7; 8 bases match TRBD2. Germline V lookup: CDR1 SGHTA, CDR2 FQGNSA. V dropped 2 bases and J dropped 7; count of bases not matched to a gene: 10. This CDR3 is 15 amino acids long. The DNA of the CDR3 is TGTGCCAGCAGCTTATTAGCGGGAAACTTCCGGGAGCAGTACTTC. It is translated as CASSLLAGNFREQYF.

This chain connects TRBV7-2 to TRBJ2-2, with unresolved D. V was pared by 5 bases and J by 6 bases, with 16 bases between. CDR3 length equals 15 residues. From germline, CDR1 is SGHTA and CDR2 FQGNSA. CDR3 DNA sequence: TGTGCCAGCAGCAAACTTCGGTCTAGTGCCGGGGAGCTGTTTTTT. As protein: CASSKLRSSAGELFF.

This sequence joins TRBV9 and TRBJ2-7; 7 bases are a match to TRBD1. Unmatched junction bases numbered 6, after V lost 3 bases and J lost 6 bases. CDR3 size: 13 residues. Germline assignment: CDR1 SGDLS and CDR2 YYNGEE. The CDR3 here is CASSGRQGSEQYF. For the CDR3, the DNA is TGTGCCAGCAGCGGACGACAGGGCTCCGAGCAGTACTTC.

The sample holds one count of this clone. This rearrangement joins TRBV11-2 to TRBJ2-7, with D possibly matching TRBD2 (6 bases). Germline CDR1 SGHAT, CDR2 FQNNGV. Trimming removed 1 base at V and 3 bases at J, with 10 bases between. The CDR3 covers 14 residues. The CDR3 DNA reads TGTGCCAGCAGCTTAGGTCCTAGCGACTACGAGCAGTACTTC. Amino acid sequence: CASSLGPSDYEQYF.

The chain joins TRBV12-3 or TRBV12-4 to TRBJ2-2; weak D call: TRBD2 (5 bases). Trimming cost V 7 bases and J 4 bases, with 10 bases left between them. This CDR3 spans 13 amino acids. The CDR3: CASNPRGTGELFF. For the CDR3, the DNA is TGTGCCAGCAATCCTCGGGGCACCGGGGAGCTGTTTTTT.

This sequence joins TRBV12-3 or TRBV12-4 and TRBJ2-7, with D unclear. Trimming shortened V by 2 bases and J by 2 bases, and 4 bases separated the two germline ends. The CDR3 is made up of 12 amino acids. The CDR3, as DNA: TGTGCCAGCAGTTTAAACACCTACGAGCAGTACTTC. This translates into CASSLNTYEQYF.

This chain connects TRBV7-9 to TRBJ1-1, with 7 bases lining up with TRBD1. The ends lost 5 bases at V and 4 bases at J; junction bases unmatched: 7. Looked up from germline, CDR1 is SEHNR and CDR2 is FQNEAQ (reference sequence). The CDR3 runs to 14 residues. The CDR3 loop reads CASSPQGVSTEAFF. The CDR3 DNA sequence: TGTGCCAGCAGCCCGCAGGGGGTGAGCACTGAAGCTTTCTTT.

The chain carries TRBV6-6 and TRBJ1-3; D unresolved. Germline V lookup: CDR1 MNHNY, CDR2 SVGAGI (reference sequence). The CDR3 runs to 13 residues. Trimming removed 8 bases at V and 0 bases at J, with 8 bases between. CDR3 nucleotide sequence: TGTGCCAGCCGGACGCCCTCTGGAAACACCATATATTTT. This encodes CASRTPSGNTIYF.

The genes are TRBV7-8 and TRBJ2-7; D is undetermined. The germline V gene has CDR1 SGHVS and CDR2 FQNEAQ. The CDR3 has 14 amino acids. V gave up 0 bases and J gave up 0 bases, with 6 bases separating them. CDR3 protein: CASSLAGNSYEQYF. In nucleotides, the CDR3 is TGTGCCAGCAGCTTAGCAGGAAACTCCTACGAGCAGTACTTC.

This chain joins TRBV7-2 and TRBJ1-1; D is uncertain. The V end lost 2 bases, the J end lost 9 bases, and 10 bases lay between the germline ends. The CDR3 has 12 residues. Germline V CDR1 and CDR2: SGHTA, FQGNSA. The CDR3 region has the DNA TGTGCCAGCAGCTTAAATCCCGGCCAAGCTTTCTTT. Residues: CASSLNPGQAFF.

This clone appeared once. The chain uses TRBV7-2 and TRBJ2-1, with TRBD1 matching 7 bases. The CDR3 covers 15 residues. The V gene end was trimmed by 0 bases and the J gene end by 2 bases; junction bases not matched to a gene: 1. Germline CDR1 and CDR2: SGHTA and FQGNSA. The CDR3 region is CASSLATGAYNEQFF. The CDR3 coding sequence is TGTGCCAGCAGCTTAGCCACAGGGGCCTACAATGAGCAGTTCTTC.

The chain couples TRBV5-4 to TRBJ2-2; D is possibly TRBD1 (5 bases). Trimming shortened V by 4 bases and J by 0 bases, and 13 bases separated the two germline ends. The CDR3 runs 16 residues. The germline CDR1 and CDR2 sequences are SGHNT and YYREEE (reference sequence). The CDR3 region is CASSTGPTANTGELFF. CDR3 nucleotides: TGTGCCAGCAGCACAGGACCGACCGCGAACACCGGGGAGCTGTTTTTT.

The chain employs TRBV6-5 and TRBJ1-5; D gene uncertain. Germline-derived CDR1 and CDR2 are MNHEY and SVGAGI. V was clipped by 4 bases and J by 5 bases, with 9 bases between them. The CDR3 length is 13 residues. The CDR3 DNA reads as TGTGCCAGCAGTTCCCAAGAAGATCAGCCCCAGCATTTT. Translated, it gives CASSSQEDQPQHF.

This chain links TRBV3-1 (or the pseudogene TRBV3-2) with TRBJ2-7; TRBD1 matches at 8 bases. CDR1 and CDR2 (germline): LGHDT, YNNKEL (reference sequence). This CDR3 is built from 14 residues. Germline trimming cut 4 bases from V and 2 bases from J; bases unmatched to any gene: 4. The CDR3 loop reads CASSPLGQAYEQYF. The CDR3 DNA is TGTGCCAGCAGCCCCCTGGGACAGGCCTACGAGCAGTACTTC.

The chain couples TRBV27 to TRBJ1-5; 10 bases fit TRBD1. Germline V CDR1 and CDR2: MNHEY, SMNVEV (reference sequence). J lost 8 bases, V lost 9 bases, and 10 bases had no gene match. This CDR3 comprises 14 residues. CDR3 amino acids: CARHRTGGAEPQHF. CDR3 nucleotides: TGTGCCAGGCACCGGACAGGGGGTGCGGAGCCCCAGCATTTT.

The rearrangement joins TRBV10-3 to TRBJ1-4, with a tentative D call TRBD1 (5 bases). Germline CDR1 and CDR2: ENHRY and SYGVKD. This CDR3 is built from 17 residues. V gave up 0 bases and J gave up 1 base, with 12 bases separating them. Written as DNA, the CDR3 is TGTGCCATCAGTGAGTCTGCTGGGAGGGGAACTAATGAAAAACTGTTTTTT. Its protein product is CAISESAGRGTNEKLFF.

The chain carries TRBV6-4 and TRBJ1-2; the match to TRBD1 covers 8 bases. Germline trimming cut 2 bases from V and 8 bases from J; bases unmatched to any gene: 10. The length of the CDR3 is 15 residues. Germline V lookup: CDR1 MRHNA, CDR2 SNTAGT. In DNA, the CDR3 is TGTGCCAGCAGTGACCATTCGACAGGGGAGGAAGGCTACACCTTC. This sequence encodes CASSDHSTGEEGYTF.

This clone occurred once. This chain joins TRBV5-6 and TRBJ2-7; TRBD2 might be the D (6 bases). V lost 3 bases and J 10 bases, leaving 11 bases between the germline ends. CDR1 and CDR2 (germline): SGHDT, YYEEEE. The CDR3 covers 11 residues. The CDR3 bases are TGTGCCAGCAGCTCGGGGGAGATTCAGTACTTC. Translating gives CASSSGEIQYF.

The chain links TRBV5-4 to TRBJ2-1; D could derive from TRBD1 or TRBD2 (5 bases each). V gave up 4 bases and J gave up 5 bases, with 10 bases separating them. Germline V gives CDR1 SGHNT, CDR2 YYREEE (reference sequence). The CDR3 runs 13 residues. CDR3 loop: CASSDRDHNEQFF. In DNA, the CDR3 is TGTGCCAGCAGCGACCGGGACCACAATGAGCAGTTCTTC.

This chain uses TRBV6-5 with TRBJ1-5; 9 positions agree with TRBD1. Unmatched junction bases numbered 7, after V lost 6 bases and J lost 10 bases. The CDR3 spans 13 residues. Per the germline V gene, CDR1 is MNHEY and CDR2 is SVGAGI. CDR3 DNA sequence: TGTGCCAGCAGACCCGGGACAGGGTTTCCCCAGCATTTT. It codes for CASRPGTGFPQHF.

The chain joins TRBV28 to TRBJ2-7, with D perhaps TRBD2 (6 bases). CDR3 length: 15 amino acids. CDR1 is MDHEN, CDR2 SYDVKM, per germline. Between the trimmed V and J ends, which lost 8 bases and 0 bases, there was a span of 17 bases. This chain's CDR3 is CASVSHQRVSYEQYF. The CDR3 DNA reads TGTGCCAGCGTGTCGCACCAGCGGGTCTCCTACGAGCAGTACTTC.